Below, one T cell receptor (beta chain) is given with its context. The ends were cut back, 6 bases at V and 5 bases at J, with 16 bases in the middle. The CDR3 is made up of 14 amino acids. Germline CDR1 is LNHDA and CDR2 is SQIVND (reference sequence). Original handling: The assay estimated nucleated cells by amplifying reference gene primers. Some clones are missing from TCRdb's copy, which holds only in-frame ones; the method was immunoSEQ multiplex PCR. Clonal size and the V and J genes are those of that table, whereas D and trimming came from the DNA. The repertoire holds 100,000 to 150,000 clones, with about 79% as singletons. This sample is drawn from a study of blood T cell repertoires in COVID-19. Study-level information: The study drew acute and convalescent COVID-19 samples from the United States, Italy and Spain. From T cells, B-cell-depleted T cells, or PBMCs came the material, which was cDNA or gDNA.

Sequencing was carried out using peripheral blood. This receptor was taken from a woman aged 45-59 years with acute or convalescent COVID-19. This chain joins TRBV19 and TRBJ1-1; D gene unclear. CDR3 in DNA: TGTGCCAGTAGCCTACCCGGAGGGAGAACTGAAGCTTTCTTT. It is translated as CASSLPGGRTEAFF. Looking up the rest from reference TRBV19 and TRBJ1-1 gives the full variable domain: DGGITQSPKYLFRKEGQNVTLSCEQNLNHDAMYWYRQDPGQGLRLIYYSQIVNDFQKGDIAEGYSVSREKKESFPLTVTSAQKNPTAFYLCASSLPGGRTEAFFGQGTRLTVV.